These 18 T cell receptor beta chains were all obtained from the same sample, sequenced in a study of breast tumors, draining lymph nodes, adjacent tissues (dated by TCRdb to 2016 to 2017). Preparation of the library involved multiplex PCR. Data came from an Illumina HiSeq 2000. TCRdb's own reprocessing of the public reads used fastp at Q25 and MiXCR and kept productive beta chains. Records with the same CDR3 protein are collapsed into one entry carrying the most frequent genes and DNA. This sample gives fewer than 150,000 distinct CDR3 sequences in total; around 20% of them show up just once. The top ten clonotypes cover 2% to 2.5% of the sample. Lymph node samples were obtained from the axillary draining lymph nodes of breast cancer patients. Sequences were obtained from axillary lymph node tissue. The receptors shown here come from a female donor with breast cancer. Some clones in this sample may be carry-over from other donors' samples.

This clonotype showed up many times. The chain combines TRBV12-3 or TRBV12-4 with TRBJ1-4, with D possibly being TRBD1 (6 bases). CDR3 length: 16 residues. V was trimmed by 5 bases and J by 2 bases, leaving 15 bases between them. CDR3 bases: TGTGCCAGCAGTGTACAGGGTGCTTCTACTAATGAAAAACTGTTTTTT. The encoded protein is CASSVQGASTNEKLFF.

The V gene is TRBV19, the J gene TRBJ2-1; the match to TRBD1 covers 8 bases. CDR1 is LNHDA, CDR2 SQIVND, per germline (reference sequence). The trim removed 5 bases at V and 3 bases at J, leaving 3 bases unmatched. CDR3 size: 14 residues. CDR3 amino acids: CASSVGQDYNEQFF. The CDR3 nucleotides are TGTGCCAGTAGTGTGGGACAGGACTACAATGAGCAGTTCTTC.

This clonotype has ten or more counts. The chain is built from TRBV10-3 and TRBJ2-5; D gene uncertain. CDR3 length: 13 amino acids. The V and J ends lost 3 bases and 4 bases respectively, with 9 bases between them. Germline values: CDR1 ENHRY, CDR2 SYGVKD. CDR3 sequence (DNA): TGTGCCATCAGTGAAGGTCAGACAGAGACCCAGTACTTC. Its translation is CAISEGQTETQYF.

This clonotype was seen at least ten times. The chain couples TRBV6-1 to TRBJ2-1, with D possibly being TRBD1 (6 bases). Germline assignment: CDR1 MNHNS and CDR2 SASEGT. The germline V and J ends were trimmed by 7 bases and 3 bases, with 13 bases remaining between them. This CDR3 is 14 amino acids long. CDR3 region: CASNLWTDYNEQFF. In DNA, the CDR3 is TGTGCCAGCAACTTATGGACAGACTACAATGAGCAGTTCTTC.

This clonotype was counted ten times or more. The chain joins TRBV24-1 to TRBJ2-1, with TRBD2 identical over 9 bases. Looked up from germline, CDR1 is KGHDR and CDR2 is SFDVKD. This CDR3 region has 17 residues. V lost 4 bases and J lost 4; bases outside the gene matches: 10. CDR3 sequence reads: CATSDPLAGDRYNEQFF. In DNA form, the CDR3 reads TGTGCCACCAGTGACCCCTTAGCGGGAGATCGATACAATGAGCAGTTCTTC.

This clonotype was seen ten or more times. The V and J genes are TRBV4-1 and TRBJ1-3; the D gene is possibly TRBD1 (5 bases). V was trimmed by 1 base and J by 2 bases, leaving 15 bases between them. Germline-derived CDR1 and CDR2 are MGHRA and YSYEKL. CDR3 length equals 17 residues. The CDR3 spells CASSQGPSRVTGNTIYF. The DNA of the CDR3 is TGCGCCAGCAGCCAAGGCCCCAGCAGGGTGACTGGAAACACCATATATTTT.

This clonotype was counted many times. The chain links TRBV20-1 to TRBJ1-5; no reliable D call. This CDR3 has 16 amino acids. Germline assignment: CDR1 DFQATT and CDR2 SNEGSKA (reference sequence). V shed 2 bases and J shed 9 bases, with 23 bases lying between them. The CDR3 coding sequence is TGCAGTGCTAGATTCTTCTCGCTCAGGTCCTTTTCGCCCCAGCATTTT. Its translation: CSARFFSLRSFSPQHF.

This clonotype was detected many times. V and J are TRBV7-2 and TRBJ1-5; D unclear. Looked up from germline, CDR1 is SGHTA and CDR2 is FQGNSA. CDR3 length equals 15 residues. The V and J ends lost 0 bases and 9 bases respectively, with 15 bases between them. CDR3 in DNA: TGTGCCAGCAGCTTAGCGGCTGCGCCAGGTTCGCCCCAGCATTTT. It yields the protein CASSLAAAPGSPQHF.

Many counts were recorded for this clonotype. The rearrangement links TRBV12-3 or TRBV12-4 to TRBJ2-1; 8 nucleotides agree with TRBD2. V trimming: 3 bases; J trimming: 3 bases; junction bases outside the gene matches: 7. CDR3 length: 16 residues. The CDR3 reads CASSLGREGLYNEQFF. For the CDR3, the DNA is TGTGCCAGCAGTTTGGGCCGGGAGGGCCTCTACAATGAGCAGTTCTTC.

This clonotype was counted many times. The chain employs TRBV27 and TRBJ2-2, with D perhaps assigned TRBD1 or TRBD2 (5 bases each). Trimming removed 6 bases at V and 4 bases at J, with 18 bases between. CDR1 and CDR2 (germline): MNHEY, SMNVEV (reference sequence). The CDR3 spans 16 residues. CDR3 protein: CASRPPGGAVTGELFF. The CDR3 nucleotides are TGTGCCAGCAGACCCCCTGGGGGAGCCGTCACCGGGGAGCTGTTTTTT.

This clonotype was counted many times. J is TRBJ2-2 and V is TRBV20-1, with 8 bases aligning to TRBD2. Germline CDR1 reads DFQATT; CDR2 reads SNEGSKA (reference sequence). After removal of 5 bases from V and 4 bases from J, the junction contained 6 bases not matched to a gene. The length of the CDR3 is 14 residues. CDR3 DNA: TGCAGTGCTTCCAGCGGGAGTATCACCGGGGAGCTGTTTTTT. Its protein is CSASSGSITGELFF.

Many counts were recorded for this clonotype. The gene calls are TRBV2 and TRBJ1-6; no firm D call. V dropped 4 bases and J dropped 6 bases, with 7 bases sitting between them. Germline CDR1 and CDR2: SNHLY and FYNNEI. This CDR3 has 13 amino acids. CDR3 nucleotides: TGTGCCAGCAGTGGTGACACTAATTCACCCCTCCACTTT. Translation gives CASSGDTNSPLHF.

CDR3 region: CASSLGDRHYGYTF. The CDR3 DNA reads TGTGCCAGCAGCTTAGGGGACAGGCACTATGGCTACACCTTC. The rearrangement links TRBV11-2 to TRBJ1-2; 8 bases match TRBD1. The V segment lost 1 base and the J segment 3 bases; nucleotides outside the gene matches: 1. This CDR3 is built from 14 residues. Germline V gene sequence: CDR1 SGHAT, CDR2 FQNNGV.

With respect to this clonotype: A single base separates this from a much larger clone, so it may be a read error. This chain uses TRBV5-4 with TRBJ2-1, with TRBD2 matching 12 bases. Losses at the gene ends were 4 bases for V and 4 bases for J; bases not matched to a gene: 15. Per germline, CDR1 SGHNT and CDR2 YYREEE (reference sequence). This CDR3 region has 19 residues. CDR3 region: CASSIRASGRGVRYNEQFF. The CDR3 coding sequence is TGTGCCAGCAGCATTCGGGCTAGCGGGAGGGGGGTGCGATACAATGAGCAGTTCTTC.

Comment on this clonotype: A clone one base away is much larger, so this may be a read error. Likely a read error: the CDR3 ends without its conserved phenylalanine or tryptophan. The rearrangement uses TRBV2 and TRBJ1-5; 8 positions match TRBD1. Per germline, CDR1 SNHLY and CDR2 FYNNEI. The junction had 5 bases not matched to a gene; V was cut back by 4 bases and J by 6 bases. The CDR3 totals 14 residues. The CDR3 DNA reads TGTGCCAGCAGTGTGACAGGGGAGACTCAGCCCCAGCATCTT. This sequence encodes CASSVTGETQPQHL.

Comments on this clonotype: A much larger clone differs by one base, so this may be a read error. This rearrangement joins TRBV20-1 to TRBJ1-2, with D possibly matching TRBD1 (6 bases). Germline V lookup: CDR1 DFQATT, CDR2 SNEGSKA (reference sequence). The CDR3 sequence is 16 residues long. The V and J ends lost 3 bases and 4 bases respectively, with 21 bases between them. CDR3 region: CSARGPGAPLGYGYTF. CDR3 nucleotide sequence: TGCAGTGCTAGGGGTCCGGGGGCCCCCCTAGGCTATGGCTACACCTTC.

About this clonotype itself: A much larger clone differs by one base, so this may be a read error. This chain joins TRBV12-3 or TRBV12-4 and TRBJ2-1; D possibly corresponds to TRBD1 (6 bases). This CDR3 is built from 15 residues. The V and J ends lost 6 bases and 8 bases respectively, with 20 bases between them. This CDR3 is CASSPYRGMSDEQFF. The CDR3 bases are TGTGCCAGCAGCCCCTATAGGGGGATGTCCGATGAGCAGTTCTTC.

CDR3 sequence: CASSGTSGVYQETQYF. DNA for the CDR3: TGTGCCAGCAGCGGGACTAGCGGGGTGTACCAAGAGACCCAGTACTTC. This chain links TRBV25-1 with TRBJ2-5, with TRBD2 matching over 13 bases. The CDR3 is made up of 16 amino acids. V was clipped by 6 bases and J by 0 bases; unmatched bases: 4. Germline values: CDR1 MGHDK, CDR2 SYGVNS.